This T cell receptor beta chain emerged from a study of cytotoxic CD8 clonotypes in ibrutinib-treated CLL. The CDR3 runs to 15 residues. Generated by immunoSEQ multiplex PCR, the TCRdb table keeps only in-frame clones and is missing some. The sample lists roughly 180,000 clones; approximately 84% were seen once. This receptor was obtained from a human donor with chronic lymphocytic leukemia. The chain carries TRBV21-1 and TRBJ1-1; the D call TRBD1 from the table was never checked on the DNA. TRBV21-1 is a pseudogene segment. Sample: PBMCs, taken after 24 months of ibrutinib treatment. CDR3 sequence reads: CASSRNRDTNTEAFF. The CDR3 region has the DNA TGTGCCAGCAGCAGGAACCGGGACACGAACACTGAAGCTTTCTTT.